One and the same sample provided the 23 T cell receptor beta chains below, sequenced in a study of T-cell reconstitution after alpha-beta-depleted transplantation in children. TCRbeta library preparation incorporated unique molecular identifiers. TCRdb used MiXCR to reprocess the PCR reads, holding one entry per CDR3 protein. The profile shows around 960,000 distinct CDR3 sequences, 25% to 30% of them singletons. The specimen comprised PBMCs, mostly from graft donor cells, sampled 360 days after TCRalphabeta/CD19-depleted stem cell transplant. Receptors were obtained from a boy in the first two years of life who had a stem cell transplant for SCID, so the T cells may come from the graft donor.

This clonotype came up a few times. The rearrangement links TRBV20-1 to TRBJ2-7; 11 bases line up with TRBD2. The CDR3 extends over 14 amino acids. Trimming at V came to 3 bases and at J to 4 bases, leaving 5 bases not matched to a gene. Germline CDR1 reads DFQATT; CDR2 reads SNEGSKA (reference sequence). As DNA, the CDR3 is TGCAGTGCTAGGCTGGGACTAGCGGTTTACGAGCAGTACTTC. Translating gives CSARLGLAVYEQYF.

The V and J genes are TRBV12-3 or TRBV12-4 and TRBJ1-5, with 7 nucleotides matching TRBD1. The trim removed 6 bases at V and 3 bases at J, leaving 2 bases unmatched. This CDR3 region has 13 residues. In DNA form, the CDR3 reads TGTGCCAGCAGGGGGACAGCCAATCAGCCCCAGCATTTT. This sequence encodes CASRGTANQPQHF.

V gene TRBV10-3 combines with J gene TRBJ1-4; D is undetermined. There are 15 residues in the CDR3. V was cut by 0 bases and J by 2 bases, with 7 bases left in between. Germline CDR1 and CDR2: ENHRY and SYGVKD. The DNA for the CDR3 is TGTGCCATCAGTGAGTCGGCGGGCACTAATGAAAAACTGTTTTTT. It encodes CAISESAGTNEKLFF.

Only a few counts were recorded for this clonotype. The chain uses TRBV12-3 or TRBV12-4 and TRBJ2-3; D is ambiguous. The CDR3 runs 13 residues. V was cut by 7 bases and J by 2 bases, with 10 bases left in between. The CDR3 protein is CASTSGATDTQYF. CDR3 nucleotide sequence: TGTGCCAGCACCTCCGGAGCCACAGATACGCAGTATTTT.

The rearrangement joins TRBV29-1 to TRBJ1-2; 7 bases map to TRBD1. Germline loops: CDR1 SQVTM, CDR2 ANQGSEA. This CDR3 region has 14 residues. V lost 4 bases and J lost 5; bases outside the gene matches: 10. This CDR3 is CSVGGTDKTYGYTF. DNA of the CDR3: TGCAGCGTTGGGGGGACAGACAAGACTTATGGCTACACCTTC.

A few counts support this clonotype. The rearrangement uses TRBV6-5 and TRBJ2-1, with D possibly matching TRBD2 (7 bases). CDR1 and CDR2 (germline): MNHEY, SVGAGI. The CDR3 is 17 residues long. The V gene lost 4 bases and the J gene lost 0 bases, with 16 bases spanning the gap. The CDR3, as DNA: TGTGCCAGCAGTTTCTTCCTCGCGGGGGCCTCCTACAATGAGCAGTTCTTC. Its protein is CASSFFLAGASYNEQFF.

This clonotype was recorded only once. J is TRBJ2-3 and V is TRBV12-3 or TRBV12-4, with 14 bases fitting TRBD2. V trimming: 5 bases; J trimming: 6 bases; junction bases outside the gene matches: 13. The CDR3 is made up of 18 amino acids. The CDR3 spells CASSGQAGLAGAADTQYF. The CDR3 nucleotides read TGTGCCAGCAGTGGCCAGGCGGGACTAGCGGGGGCGGCCGATACGCAGTATTTT.

This clonotype was observed a handful of times. In nucleotides, the CDR3 is TGCGCCAGCAGCCCATCTACCCGCGGGGCCCGCACAGATACGCAGTATTTT. Protein product: CASSPSTRGARTDTQYF. The chain carries TRBV5-1 and TRBJ2-3; TRBD2 might be the D (6 bases). V was clipped by 4 bases and J by 1 base, with 19 bases between them. The CDR3 contains 17 residues. The V gene's germline CDR1 is SGHRS and CDR2 YFSETQ.

This clonotype was counted only a few times. V gene TRBV4-3 combines with J gene TRBJ2-7; 9 bases match TRBD1. The germline gives CDR1 LGHNA, CDR2 YSLEER. CDR3 length equals 15 residues. V shed 2 bases and J 4 bases; nucleotides not matched to a gene: 6. CDR3 nucleotides: TGCGCCAGCAGCCAATTGGGGACAGGGAGATACGAGCAGTACTTC. Its translation: CASSQLGTGRYEQYF.

There are a few counts of this clonotype. The chain joins TRBV20-1 to TRBJ2-1; D is ambiguous. Germline-derived CDR1 and CDR2 are DFQATT and SNEGSKA (reference sequence). The CDR3 is made up of 14 amino acids. V shed 3 bases and J shed 4 bases, with 13 bases lying between them. As DNA, the CDR3 is TGCAGTGCTAGTGGGCCCCGACCTTACAATGAGCAGTTCTTC. It is translated as CSASGPRPYNEQFF.

The CDR3 loop reads CASSLFGRYGTEAFF. CDR3 in DNA: TGTGCCAGCAGCTTATTTGGGCGTTACGGCACTGAAGCTTTCTTT. The chain couples TRBV7-2 to TRBJ1-1; D gene ambiguous. Per germline, CDR1 SGHTA and CDR2 FQGNSA. Trimming left V 2 bases short and J 4 bases short, with 14 bases between. CDR3 length: 15 residues.

This clonotype has a handful of counts. The chain links TRBV9 to TRBJ1-2; 9 bases line up with TRBD1. Germline CDR1 and CDR2: SGDLS and YYNGEE. The trim removed 4 bases at V and 4 bases at J, leaving 5 bases unmatched. This CDR3 region has 14 residues. The CDR3 spells CASSSAQGAYGYTF. The CDR3 bases are TGTGCCAGCAGCTCCGCACAGGGGGCCTATGGCTACACCTTC.

The rearrangement joins TRBV20-1 to TRBJ2-1; TRBD1 or TRBD2 may be the D gene (5 bases each). This CDR3 is built from 14 residues. CDR1 is DFQATT and CDR2 is SNEGSKA in the germline V gene (reference sequence). The germline V and J ends were trimmed by 5 bases and 2 bases, with 13 bases remaining between them. CDR3 protein: CSARGTLTYNEQFF. CDR3 in DNA: TGCAGTGCTCGAGGGACGTTAACCTACAATGAGCAGTTCTTC.

The rearrangement uses TRBV24-1 and TRBJ2-1, with 12 bases aligning to TRBD2. The length of the CDR3 is 14 residues. V lost 5 bases, J lost 5 bases, and 0 bases stayed unmatched. The germline V gene has CDR1 KGHDR and CDR2 SFDVKD. CDR3 coding DNA: TGTGCCACCAGTGCTAGCGGGGGGGACAATGAGCAGTTCTTC. This sequence encodes CATSASGGDNEQFF.

J is TRBJ2-5 and V is TRBV10-3; the match to TRBD2 covers 8 bases. CDR3 length: 16 amino acids. Per the germline V gene, CDR1 is ENHRY and CDR2 is SYGVKD. After removal of 4 bases from V and 0 bases from J, the junction contained 7 bases not matched to a gene. DNA of the CDR3: TGTGCCATCAGTGGAGGAGCGGGGGTTTACCAAGAGACCCAGTACTTC. It is translated as CAISGGAGVYQETQYF.

Ten or more counts support this clonotype. The rearrangement links TRBV29-1 to TRBJ1-2; D gene ambiguous. This CDR3 contains 12 residues. Germline CDR1 SQVTM, CDR2 ANQGSEA. The germline V and J ends were trimmed by 2 bases and 4 bases, with 8 bases remaining between them. The CDR3: CSVEQARYGYTF. The CDR3 region has the DNA TGCAGCGTTGAACAGGCTCGCTATGGCTACACCTTC.

The rearrangement uses TRBV7-8 and TRBJ2-1; 13 bases align to TRBD2. V gave up 10 bases and J gave up 9 bases; unmatched junction bases: 15. The CDR3 consists of 16 residues. Germline CDR1 reads SGHVS; CDR2 reads FQNEAQ. This chain's CDR3 is CATRRGPGLAGLEQFF. The CDR3 DNA is TGTGCCACCCGCCGGGGCCCGGGACTAGCGGGGCTTGAGCAGTTCTTC.

The chain combines TRBV6-5 with TRBJ2-7, with D perhaps matching TRBD2 (6 bases). The CDR3 loop spans 17 amino acids. V was shortened by 2 bases and J by 2 bases, with 19 bases between the two germline ends. CDR1 and CDR2 from the germline V gene are MNHEY and SVGAGI. CDR3 nucleotides: TGTGCCAGCAGTTACCCGACGCGGGGTGATGATCCCTACGAGCAGTACTTC. It specifies CASSYPTRGDDPYEQYF.

The rearrangement joins TRBV9 to TRBJ2-7; a weak D match, TRBD1 (6 bases). With 0 bases removed from V and 3 bases from J, the gap between germline ends came to 16 bases. Germline V gives CDR1 SGDLS, CDR2 YYNGEE. The CDR3 is 16 residues long. The CDR3 DNA sequence: TGTGCCAGCAGCGTAGACCCCAGGCAGGGGATCTACGAGCAGTACTTC. It codes for CASSVDPRQGIYEQYF.

This chain links TRBV6-1 with TRBJ2-3, with D possibly matching TRBD2 (6 bases). Germline V gene data show CDR1 as MNHNS and CDR2 as SASEGT. There are 13 residues in the CDR3. V was shortened by 8 bases and J by 2 bases, with 11 bases between the two germline ends. This CDR3 reads CASRDFPTDTQYF. CDR3 nucleotide sequence: TGTGCCAGCCGGGACTTCCCCACAGATACGCAGTATTTT.

In this sample, this clonotype turned up once. The chain carries TRBV5-1 and TRBJ2-1, with D possibly being TRBD2 (7 bases). The germline V and J ends were trimmed by 3 bases and 9 bases, with 13 bases remaining between them. Germline loops: CDR1 SGHRS, CDR2 YFSETQ. The CDR3 spans 13 residues. The CDR3 nucleotides read TGCGCCAGCAGCTCCAAGGGGGGGGGTGAGCAGTTCTTC. This encodes CASSSKGGGEQFF.

This clonotype was counted only a few times. The chain recombines TRBV12-3 or TRBV12-4 with TRBJ2-3, with D possibly called TRBD1 or TRBD2 (5 bases each). The CDR3 has 16 amino acids. Trimming stripped 0 bases from V and 8 bases from J, with 18 bases between. The CDR3 bases are TGTGCCAGCAGTTTAGCGCGGGCAGGGCCCTCGGGTACGCAGTATTTT. Translated, it gives CASSLARAGPSGTQYF.

The chain links TRBV6-2 or TRBV6-3 to TRBJ1-1, with 10 nucleotides matching TRBD1. The trim removed 7 bases at V and 0 bases at J, leaving 11 bases unmatched. The germline V gene has CDR1 MNHEY and CDR2 SVGEGT. The CDR3 covers 17 residues. CDR3 sequence: CASTSPSDRGLNTEAFF. CDR3 nucleotides: TGTGCCAGCACCTCGCCCTCGGACAGGGGGTTGAACACTGAAGCTTTCTTT.